This TCR beta chain stems from a study of T cells in Graves' hyperthyroidism and ophthalmopathy. Whole-study findings and limits: Most clonotypes expanded in the thyroid (above 0.001) were also present in blood. The authors' 13 V-J model separated ophthalmopathy from stable hyperthyroidism.

On this clonotype itself: What it binds is unknown.

Clinicians diagnosed patients from clinical symptoms, serum thyroxine and TRAb, thyroid ultrasound and orbital computed tomography. After removal of 7 bases from V and 6 bases from J, the junction contained 4 bases not matched to a gene. CDR3 length: 13 residues. Looked up from germline, CDR1 is SNHLY and CDR2 is FYNNEI. The investigators amplified TCR beta CDR3 regions from RNA transcripts. In the first-round RT-PCR of the TCR CDR3, the HTBI primer set was used. TCRdb re-analysed the multiplex PCR reads in MiXCR, keeping a single row per CDR3 protein. This sample has over 300,000 distinct CDR3 sequences, with approximately 15% found just once.

Sequencing input: blood. The sequence came from a woman aged 55-70 years with Graves' hyperthyroidism. The V gene is TRBV2, the J gene TRBJ2-1; TRBD2 aligns across 9 bases. CDR3 nucleotide sequence: TGTGCCAGCATTGCGGGAGGGCCCAATGAGCAGTTCTTC. Its protein product is CASIAGGPNEQFF.